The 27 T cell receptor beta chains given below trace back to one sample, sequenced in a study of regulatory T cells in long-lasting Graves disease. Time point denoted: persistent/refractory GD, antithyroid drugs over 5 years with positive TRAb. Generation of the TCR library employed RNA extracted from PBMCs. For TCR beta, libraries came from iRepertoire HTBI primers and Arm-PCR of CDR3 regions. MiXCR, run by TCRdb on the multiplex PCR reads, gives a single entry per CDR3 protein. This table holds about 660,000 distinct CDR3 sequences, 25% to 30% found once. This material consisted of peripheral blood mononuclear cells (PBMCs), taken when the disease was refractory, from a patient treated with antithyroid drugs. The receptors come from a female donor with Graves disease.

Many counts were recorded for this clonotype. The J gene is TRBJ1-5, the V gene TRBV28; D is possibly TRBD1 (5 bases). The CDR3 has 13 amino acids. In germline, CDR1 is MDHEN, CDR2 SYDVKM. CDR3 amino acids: CAVQSQGNQPQHF. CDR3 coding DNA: TGTGCAGTCCAGTCGCAGGGAAATCAGCCCCAGCATTTT.

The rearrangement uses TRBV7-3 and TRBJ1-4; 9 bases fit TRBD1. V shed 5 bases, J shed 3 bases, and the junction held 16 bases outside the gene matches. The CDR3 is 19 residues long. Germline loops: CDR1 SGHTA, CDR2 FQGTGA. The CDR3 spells CASSAHRGRRAQANEKLFF. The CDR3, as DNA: TGTGCCAGCAGCGCCCACAGGGGGCGAAGGGCGCAGGCTAATGAAAAACTGTTTTTT.

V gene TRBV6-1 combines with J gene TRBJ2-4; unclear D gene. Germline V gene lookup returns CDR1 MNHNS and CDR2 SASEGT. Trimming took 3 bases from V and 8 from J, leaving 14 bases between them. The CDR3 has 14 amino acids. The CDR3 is CASSDPRGIHIQYF. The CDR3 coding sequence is TGTGCCAGCAGTGACCCGCGAGGTATTCACATTCAGTACTTC.

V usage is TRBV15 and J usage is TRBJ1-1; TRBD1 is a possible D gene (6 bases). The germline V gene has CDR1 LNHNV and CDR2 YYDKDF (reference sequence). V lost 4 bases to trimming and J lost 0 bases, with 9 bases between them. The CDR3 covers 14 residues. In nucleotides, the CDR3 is TGTGCCACCAGCATTCAGGGGCTGAACACTGAAGCTTTCTTT. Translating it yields CATSIQGLNTEAFF.

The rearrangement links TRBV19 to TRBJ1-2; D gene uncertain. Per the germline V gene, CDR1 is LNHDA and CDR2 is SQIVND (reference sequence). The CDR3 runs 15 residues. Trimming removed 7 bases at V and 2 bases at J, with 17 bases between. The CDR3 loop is CASTLHRGTNYGYTF. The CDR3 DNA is TGTGCCAGTACCCTACACCGGGGTACCAACTATGGCTACACCTTC.

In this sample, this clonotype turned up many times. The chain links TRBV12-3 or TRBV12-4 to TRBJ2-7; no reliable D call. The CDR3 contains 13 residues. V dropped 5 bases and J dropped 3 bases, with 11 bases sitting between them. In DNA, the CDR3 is TGTGCCAGCAGTCGCGGTCGTAACTACGAGCAGTACTTC. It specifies CASSRGRNYEQYF.

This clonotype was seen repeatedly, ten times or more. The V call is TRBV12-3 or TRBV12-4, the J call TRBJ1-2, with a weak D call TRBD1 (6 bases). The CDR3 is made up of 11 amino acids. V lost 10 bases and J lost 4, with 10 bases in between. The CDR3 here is CATSQGYGYTF. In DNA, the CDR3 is TGTGCCACCTCACAGGGCTATGGCTACACCTTC.

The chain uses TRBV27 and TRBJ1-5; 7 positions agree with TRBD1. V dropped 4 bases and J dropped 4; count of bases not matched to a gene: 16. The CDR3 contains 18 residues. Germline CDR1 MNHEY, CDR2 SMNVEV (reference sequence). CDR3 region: CASSSVKVGQKVNQPQHF. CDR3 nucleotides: TGTGCCAGCAGTTCGGTGAAGGTGGGACAGAAGGTAAATCAGCCCCAGCATTTT.

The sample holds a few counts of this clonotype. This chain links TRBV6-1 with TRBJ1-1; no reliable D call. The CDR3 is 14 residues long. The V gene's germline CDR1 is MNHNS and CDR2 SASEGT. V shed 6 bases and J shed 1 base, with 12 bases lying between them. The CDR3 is CASRSGGSNTEAFF. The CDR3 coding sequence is TGTGCCAGCAGGTCAGGAGGCTCGAACACTGAAGCTTTCTTT.

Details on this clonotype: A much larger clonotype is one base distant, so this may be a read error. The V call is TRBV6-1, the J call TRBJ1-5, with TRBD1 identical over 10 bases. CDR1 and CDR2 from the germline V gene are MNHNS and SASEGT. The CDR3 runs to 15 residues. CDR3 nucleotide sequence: TGTGCCAGCAGTAGGGACAGGGGTAGCGATCAGCCCCAGCATTTT. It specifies CASSRDRGSDQPQHF.

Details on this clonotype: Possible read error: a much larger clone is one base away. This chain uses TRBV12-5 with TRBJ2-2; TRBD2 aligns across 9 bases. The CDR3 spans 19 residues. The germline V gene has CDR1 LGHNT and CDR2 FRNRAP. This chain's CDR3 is CASGLLLESSGDDTGVLFF. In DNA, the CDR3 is TGTGCTAGTGGTTTGCTCTTAGAGTCTAGCGGGGACGACACCGGGGTGCTGTTTTTT.

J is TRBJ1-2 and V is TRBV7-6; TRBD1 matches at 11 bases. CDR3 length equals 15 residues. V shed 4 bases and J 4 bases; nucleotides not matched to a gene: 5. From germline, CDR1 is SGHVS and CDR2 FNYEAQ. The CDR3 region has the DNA TGTGCCAGCAGCTCGGACAGGGGGCGACGCTATGGCTACACCTTC. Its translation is CASSSDRGRRYGYTF.

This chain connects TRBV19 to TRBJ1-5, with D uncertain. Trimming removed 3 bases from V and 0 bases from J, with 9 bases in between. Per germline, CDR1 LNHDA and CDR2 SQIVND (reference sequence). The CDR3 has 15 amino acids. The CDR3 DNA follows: TGTGCCAGTAGTATTCGAAGATATAGCAATCAGCCCCAGCATTTT. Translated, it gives CASSIRRYSNQPQHF.

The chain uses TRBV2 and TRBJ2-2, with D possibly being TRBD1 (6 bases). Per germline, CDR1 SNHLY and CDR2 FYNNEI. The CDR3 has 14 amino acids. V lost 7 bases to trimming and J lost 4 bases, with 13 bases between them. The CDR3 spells CASKAQGSTGELFF. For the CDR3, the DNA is TGTGCCAGCAAGGCTCAGGGGAGCACCGGGGAGCTGTTTTTT.

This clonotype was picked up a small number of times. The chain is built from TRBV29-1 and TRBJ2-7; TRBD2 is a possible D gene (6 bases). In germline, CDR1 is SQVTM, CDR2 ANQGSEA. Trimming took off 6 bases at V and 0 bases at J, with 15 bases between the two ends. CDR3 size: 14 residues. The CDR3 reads CSVKSGVGSYEQYF. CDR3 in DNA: TGCAGCGTGAAATCGGGGGTCGGCTCCTACGAGCAGTACTTC.

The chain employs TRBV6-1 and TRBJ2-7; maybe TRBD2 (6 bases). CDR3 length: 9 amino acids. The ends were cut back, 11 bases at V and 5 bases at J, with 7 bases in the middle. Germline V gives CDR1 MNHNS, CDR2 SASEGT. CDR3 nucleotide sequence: TGTGCCGGCGGGGACGAGCAGTACTTC. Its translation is CAGGDEQYF.

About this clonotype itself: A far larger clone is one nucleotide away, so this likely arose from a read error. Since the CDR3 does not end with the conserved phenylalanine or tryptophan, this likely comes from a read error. CDR3 coding DNA: TGTGCCAGCAGCTCCAGGGCAGGTCGGGAAGCTTTCTCT. This sequence encodes CASSSRAGREAFS. V usage is TRBV7-9 and J usage is TRBJ1-1; D may be TRBD1 (5 bases). V lost 4 bases and J lost 8, with 14 bases in between. The germline V gene has CDR1 SEHNR and CDR2 FQNEAQ (reference sequence). The CDR3 runs 13 residues.

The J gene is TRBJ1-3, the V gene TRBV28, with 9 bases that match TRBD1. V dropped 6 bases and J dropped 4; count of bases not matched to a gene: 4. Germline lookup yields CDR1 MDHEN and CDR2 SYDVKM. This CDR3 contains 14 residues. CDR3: CASSHRGPGNTIYF. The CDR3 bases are TGTGCCAGCAGCCACAGGGGGCCGGGAAACACCATATATTTT.

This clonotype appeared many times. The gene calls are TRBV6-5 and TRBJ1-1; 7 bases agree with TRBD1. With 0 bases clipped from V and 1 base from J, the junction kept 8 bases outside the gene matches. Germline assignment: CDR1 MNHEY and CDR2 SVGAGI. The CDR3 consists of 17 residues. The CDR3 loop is CASSYSRGQAPNTEAFF. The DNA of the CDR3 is TGTGCCAGCAGTTACTCGAGAGGACAGGCCCCGAACACTGAAGCTTTCTTT.

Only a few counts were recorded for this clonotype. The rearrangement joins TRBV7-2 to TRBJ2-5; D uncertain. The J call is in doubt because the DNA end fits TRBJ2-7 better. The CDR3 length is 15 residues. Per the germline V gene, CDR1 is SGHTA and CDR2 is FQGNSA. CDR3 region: CASSLAFLQTYEQYF. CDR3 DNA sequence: TGTGCCAGCAGCTTAGCCTTCCTGCAGACCTACGAGCAGTACTTC.

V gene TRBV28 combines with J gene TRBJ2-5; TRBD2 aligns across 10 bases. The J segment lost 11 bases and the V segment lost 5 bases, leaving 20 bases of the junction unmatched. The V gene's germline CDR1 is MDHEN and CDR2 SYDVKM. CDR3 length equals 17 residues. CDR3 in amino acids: CASSPLLGSGRFGEQYF. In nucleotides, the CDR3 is TGTGCCAGCAGTCCCCTACTGGGTAGCGGGAGGTTTGGGGAACAGTACTTC.

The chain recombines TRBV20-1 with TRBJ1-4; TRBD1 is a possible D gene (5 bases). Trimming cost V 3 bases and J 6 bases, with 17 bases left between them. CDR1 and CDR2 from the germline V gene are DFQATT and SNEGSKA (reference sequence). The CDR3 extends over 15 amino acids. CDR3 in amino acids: CSASEGKGRDEKLFF. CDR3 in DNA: TGCAGTGCTAGCGAGGGGAAAGGCAGAGATGAAAAACTGTTTTTT.

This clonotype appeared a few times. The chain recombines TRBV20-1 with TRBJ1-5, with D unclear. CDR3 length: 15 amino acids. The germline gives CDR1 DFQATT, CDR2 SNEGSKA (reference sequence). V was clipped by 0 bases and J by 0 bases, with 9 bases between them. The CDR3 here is CSARDLRNSNQPQHF. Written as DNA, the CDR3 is TGCAGTGCTAGAGACCTACGGAATAGCAATCAGCCCCAGCATTTT.

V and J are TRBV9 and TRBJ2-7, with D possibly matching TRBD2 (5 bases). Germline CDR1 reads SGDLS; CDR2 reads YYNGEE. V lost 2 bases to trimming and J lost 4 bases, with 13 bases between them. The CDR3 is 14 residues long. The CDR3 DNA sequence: TGTGCCAGCAGCGTTAGCGCGGACGAATACGAGCAGTACTTC. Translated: CASSVSADEYEQYF.

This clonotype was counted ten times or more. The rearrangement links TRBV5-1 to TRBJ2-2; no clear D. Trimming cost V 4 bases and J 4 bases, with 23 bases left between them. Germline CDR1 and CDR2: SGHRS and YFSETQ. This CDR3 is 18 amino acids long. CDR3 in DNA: TGCGCCAGCAGCAGTTCACCCACCTTAGTGGGTGGCACCGGGGAGCTGTTTTTT. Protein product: CASSSSPTLVGGTGELFF. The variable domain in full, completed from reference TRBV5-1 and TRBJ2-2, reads KAGVTQTPRYLIKTRGQQVTLSCSPISGHRSVSWYQQTPGQGLQFLFEYFSETQRNKGNFPGRFSGRQFSNSRSEMNVSTLELGDSALYLCASSSSPTLVGGTGELFFGEGSRLTVL.

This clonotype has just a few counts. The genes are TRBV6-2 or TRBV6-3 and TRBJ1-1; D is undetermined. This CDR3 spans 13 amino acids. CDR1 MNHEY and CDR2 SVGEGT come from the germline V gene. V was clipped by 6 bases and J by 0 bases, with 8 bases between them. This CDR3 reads CASRQALNTEAFF. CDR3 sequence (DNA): TGTGCCAGCAGACAAGCTTTGAACACTGAAGCTTTCTTT.

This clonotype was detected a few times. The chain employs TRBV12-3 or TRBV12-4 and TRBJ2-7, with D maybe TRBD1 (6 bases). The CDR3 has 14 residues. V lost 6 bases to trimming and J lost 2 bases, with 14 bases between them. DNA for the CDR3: TGTGCCAGCAGGGTGTACAGGGTCACCTACGAGCAGTACTTC. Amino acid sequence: CASRVYRVTYEQYF.